This T cell receptor beta chain appears in the sequencing data of a study of identical twins. This clonotype was detected a few times. Trimming shortened V by 2 bases and J by 1 base, and 8 bases separated the two germline ends. CDR3 length equals 15 residues. Germline loops: CDR1 MNHEY, CDR2 SVGAGI. Via MiXCR, TCRdb re-called the 5' RACE reads, giving one row per CDR3 protein. The sample holds about 520,000 distinct CDR3 sequences, approximately 22% seen once. The sample was also linked to a second study, of T cells expressing NK-cell markers. As that study records: The TCR beta repertoires originated in sorted CD3+CD56+NKG2C+, CD3+CD56+NKG2C- and CD3+CD56-NKG2C+ T cells. Eight donors were sequenced, seven testing HCMV-seropositive and one testing seronegative.

Material: CD4+ T cells sorted from blood. This TCR was recovered from a woman aged 18-30 years in good health. The chain employs TRBV6-5 and TRBJ2-2; D is possibly TRBD2 (6 bases). CDR3 DNA: TGTGCCAGCAGTTACCGGCGGGAGAACACCGGGGAGCTGTTTTTT. Protein product: CASSYRRENTGELFF.